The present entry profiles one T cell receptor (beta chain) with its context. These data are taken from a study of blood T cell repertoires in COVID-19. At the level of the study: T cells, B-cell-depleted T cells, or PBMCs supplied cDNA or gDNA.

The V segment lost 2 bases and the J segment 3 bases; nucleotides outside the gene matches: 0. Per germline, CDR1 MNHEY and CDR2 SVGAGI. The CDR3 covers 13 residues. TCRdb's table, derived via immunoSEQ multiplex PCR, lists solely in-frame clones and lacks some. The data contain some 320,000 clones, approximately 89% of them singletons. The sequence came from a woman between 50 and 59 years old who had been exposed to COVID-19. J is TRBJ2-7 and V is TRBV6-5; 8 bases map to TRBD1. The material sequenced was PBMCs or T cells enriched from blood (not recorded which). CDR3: CASSYDRGYEQYF. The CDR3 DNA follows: TGTGCCAGCAGTTACGACAGGGGCTACGAGCAGTACTTC.